The clone carrying this TCR beta chain was observed a few times. In the original processing: For nucleated cells, counts were estimated from reference gene primer amplification. The repertoire was sequenced with immunoSEQ multiplex PCR; TCRdb's copy has only in-frame clones and lacks some. The V and J calls and clone size were taken over from that table, and D and trimming were inferred from the DNA. The sample carries some 52,000 clones, about nine tenths recorded once. The entry originates in a study of blood T cell repertoires in COVID-19. Study as a whole: Sites in the United States, Italy and Spain provided acute and convalescent COVID-19 samples. T cells, B-cell-depleted T cells, or PBMCs supplied cDNA or gDNA.

From germline, CDR1 is MNHEY and CDR2 SMNVEV (reference sequence). V shed 0 bases, J shed 5 bases, and the junction held 3 bases outside the gene matches. The CDR3 spans 14 residues. The specimen sequenced was peripheral blood. The chain employs TRBV27 and TRBJ2-5; 7 positions agree with TRBD2. This receptor was identified in a human donor in a cohort sampled during active COVID-19. CDR3 coding DNA: TGTGCCAGCAGTTTATCCGGGAGGCGGGAGACCCAGTACTTC. Encoded protein: CASSLSGRRETQYF.